Listed below are T cell receptor beta chains from one sample, sequenced in a study of blood T cell repertoires in COVID-19. Method: immunoSEQ multiplex PCR; TCRdb's copy keeps in-frame clones and lacks some. The table includes 100,000 to 150,000 clones, 81% detected once. Sequenced material: peripheral blood. The receptors come from a man aged 25 to 40 with COVID-19, enrolled during active disease. Both conserved end residues are part of each CDR3. D genes are given only for firm matches.

TRBD2 TRBJ2-3 TRBV4-2 CASSHGGLAGTTDTQYF
- TRBJ1-2 TRBV4-1 CASSQNGVLNYGYTF
- TRBJ1-5 TRBV3-1/TRBV3-2 CASSQGGGNQPQHF
- TRBJ2-1 TRBV28 CASSFSTISNEQFF
- TRBJ2-7 TRBV14 CASSQVGREYYEQYF
TRBD2 TRBJ2-2 TRBV28 CASSHGTSGRAGELFF
TRBD1 TRBJ2-3 TRBV5-6 CASSWMGQGLTDTQYF
TRBD1 TRBJ1-3 TRBV11-2 CASSLEEGAITGNTIYF
- TRBJ1-2 TRBV5-8 CASSLWGTNEETYYGYTF
TRBD2 TRBJ2-7 TRBV14 CASSPLGLAGGRQYEQYF
- TRBJ1-1 TRBV15 CATSREDGDTGAFF
TRBD1 TRBJ2-7 TRBV12-3/TRBV12-4 CASRGQGLYEQYF
- TRBJ1-1 TRBV30 CAWSFDKNTEAFF
TRBD1 TRBJ2-7 TRBV28 CASRKNRGSYEQYF
- TRBJ2-5 TRBV21-1 CASSKWGRGTQYF
TRBD2 TRBJ2-7 TRBV5-4 CASSQGLAGATYEQYF
TRBD1 TRBJ1-6 TRBV4-3 CASSPGQGNSPLHF
- TRBJ1-2 TRBV28 CASSFHGTNYGYTF
TRBD1 TRBJ2-3 TRBV6-5 CASSHPGQLTDTQYF
- TRBJ1-6 TRBV27 CASSLSMGANSPLHF
TRBD1 TRBJ2-7 TRBV5-6 CASSTGTGGIYEQYF
- TRBJ2-3 TRBV10-3 CAISEEADTQYF
- TRBJ2-7 TRBV2 CASTPTSGRAKGEQYF
- TRBJ1-1 TRBV5-4 CASSLGAGLENTEAFF
- TRBJ2-1 TRBV7-8 CASSARLVNEQFF
TRBD1 TRBJ1-2 TRBV28 CASSLARDRDGYTF
- TRBJ1-5 TRBV5-5 CASSWWETSNQPQHF
- TRBJ2-2 TRBV19 CASSREETDSANTGELFF
TRBD1 TRBJ1-6 TRBV7-2 CASSSAGQGNSPLHF